The 5 T cell receptor beta chains given below trace back to one sample, sequenced in a study of control samples from healthy donors and cancer patients. TCRdb's copy holds only in-frame clones and misses some; the assay was immunoSEQ multiplex PCR. The table records roughly 130,000 clones, around nine tenths of them present only once. Sequencing was done on a sample of blood. The receptors come from a man between 18 and 35 years old in good health.

The rearrangement joins TRBV5-1 to TRBJ1-6; 7 nucleotides match TRBD1. The germline gives CDR1 SGHRS, CDR2 YFSETQ. Germline trimming cut 4 bases from V and 0 bases from J; bases unmatched to any gene: 13. The CDR3 length is 19 residues. The CDR3 spells CASSPGQISTISYNSPLHF. The CDR3 DNA follows: TGCGCCAGCAGCCCGGGACAGATTAGCACAATCTCCTATAATTCACCCCTCCACTTT.

V usage is TRBV11-1 and J usage is TRBJ2-3; D remains ambiguous. V was pared by 1 base and J by 9 bases, with 8 bases between. In germline, CDR1 is SGHAT, CDR2 FQDESV (reference sequence). The CDR3 is 12 residues long. The CDR3 is CASSLVSVTQYF. CDR3 sequence (DNA): TGTGCCAGCAGCTTAGTGTCGGTAACGCAGTATTTT.

This chain joins TRBV3-1 (or the pseudogene TRBV3-2) and TRBJ2-1; D unresolved. The length of the CDR3 is 15 residues. Trimming left V 4 bases short and J 0 bases short, with 10 bases between. Germline-derived CDR1 and CDR2 are LGHDT and YNNKEL (reference sequence). Here the CDR3 DNA reads TGTGCCAGCAGCCCGACTTTTAGCTCCTACAATGAGCAGTTCTTC. It yields the protein CASSPTFSSYNEQFF.

The gene calls are TRBV7-9 and TRBJ1-3, with 7 bases identical to TRBD1. The CDR3 is 16 residues long. From germline, CDR1 is SEHNR and CDR2 FQNEAQ (reference sequence). After removal of 5 bases from V and 0 bases from J, the junction contained 7 bases not matched to a gene. Written as DNA, the CDR3 is TGTGCCAGCAGCCTGGGACAGTCAAACTCTGGAAACACCATATATTTT. Its protein is CASSLGQSNSGNTIYF. Drawing the rest from reference TRBV7-9 and TRBJ1-3, the complete variable domain is DTGVSQNPRHKITKRGQNVTFRCDPISEHNRLYWYRQTLGQGPEFLTYFQNEAQLEKSRLLSDRFSAERPKGSFSTLEIQRTEQGDSAMYLCASSLGQSNSGNTIYFGEGSWLTVV.

The CDR3 sequence: CASSPLAGADGDTQYF. CDR3 bases: TGTGCCAGCAGCCCTCTAGCAGGAGCGGATGGTGATACGCAGTATTTT. This rearrangement joins TRBV9 to TRBJ2-3, with D tentatively TRBD2 (5 bases). Trimming took 4 bases from V and 6 from J, leaving 21 bases between them. The CDR3 loop spans 16 amino acids. Germline values: CDR1 SGDLS, CDR2 YYNGEE. Filled out from reference TRBV9 and TRBJ2-3, the complete variable domain reads DSGVTQTPKHLITATGQRVTLRCSPRSGDLSVYWYQQSLDQGLQFLIQYYNGEERAKGNILERFSAQQFPDLHSELNLSSLELGDSALYFCASSPLAGADGDTQYFGPGTRLTVL.